The 13 T cell receptor beta chains below were found in one sample sequenced in a study of PD-L1 blockade in urothelial cancer. Regarding time point: pretreatment peripheral blood. Profiled with immunoSEQ multiplex PCR; TCRdb holds only in-frame clones, not every one. The sample has approximately 67,000 clones, 75% to 90% seen once. This sample comprised PBMCs, obtained around atezolizumab (anti-PD-L1) treatment. The origin of the receptors is a man between 60 and 75 years old with urothelial cancer.

J is TRBJ1-5 and V is TRBV4-1; maybe TRBD1 (6 bases). Trimming took 0 bases from V and 1 from J, leaving 7 bases between them. Germline assignment: CDR1 MGHRA and CDR2 YSYEKL. There are 15 residues in the CDR3. CDR3 sequence: CASSQDGTSNQPQHF. CDR3 DNA sequence: TGCGCCAGCAGCCAAGATGGGACAAGCAATCAGCCCCAGCATTTT.

The V and J genes are TRBV7-9 and TRBJ2-1, with D unresolved. The V and J ends lost 7 bases and 8 bases respectively, with 6 bases between them. This CDR3 is built from 10 residues. Germline CDR1 reads SEHNR; CDR2 reads FQNEAQ (reference sequence). The CDR3 bases are TGTGCCAGCACCCGGGATGAGCAGTTCTTC. This sequence encodes CASTRDEQFF.

The chain combines TRBV5-4 with TRBJ2-3; 9 bases agree with TRBD2. The CDR3 loop spans 17 amino acids. The J segment lost 0 bases and the V segment lost 4 bases, leaving 9 bases of the junction unmatched. Germline CDR1 is SGHNT and CDR2 is YYREEE (reference sequence). This CDR3 reads CASSQDVAGESTDTQYF. CDR3 coding DNA: TGTGCCAGCAGCCAAGATGTAGCGGGGGAAAGCACAGATACGCAGTATTTT.

This clone was picked up one time. The V call is TRBV2, the J call TRBJ2-7; 9 bases fit TRBD1. This CDR3 has 13 amino acids. The germline gives CDR1 SNHLY, CDR2 FYNNEI. V was pared by 7 bases and J by 1 base, with 2 bases of the junction left unmatched. CDR3 sequence reads: CASTGTGSYEQYF. Written as DNA, the CDR3 is TGTGCCAGCACCGGGACAGGGTCCTACGAGCAGTACTTC.

J is TRBJ1-2 and V is TRBV19; TRBD1 matches 9 bases. The CDR3 is made up of 16 amino acids. V was pared by 7 bases and J by 8 bases, with 17 bases of the junction left unmatched. Germline V gene data show CDR1 as LNHDA and CDR2 as SQIVND (reference sequence). CDR3 sequence reads: CASIIGRTGGIRGYTF. The CDR3 coding sequence is TGTGCCAGTATTATCGGGCGAACAGGGGGCATTCGAGGCTACACCTTC.

The chain is built from TRBV19 and TRBJ1-2, with 7 bases fitting TRBD1. V dropped 4 bases and J dropped 4; count of bases not matched to a gene: 6. The CDR3 has 14 amino acids. Germline CDR1 LNHDA, CDR2 SQIVND (reference sequence). The CDR3 DNA is TGTGCCAGTAGTACCACTGACAGGGCCTATGGCTACACCTTC. Translating it yields CASSTTDRAYGYTF.

V is TRBV27 and J is TRBJ1-3; weak D call: TRBD1 (5 bases). V gave up 6 bases and J gave up 0 bases, with 9 bases separating them. The CDR3 sequence is 14 residues long. Germline V lookup: CDR1 MNHEY, CDR2 SMNVEV (reference sequence). In DNA, the CDR3 is TGTGCCAGCAGCCAGGGCTTCTCTGGAAACACCATATATTTT. Translated, it gives CASSQGFSGNTIYF.

A single count supports this clone. This chain joins TRBV6-6 and TRBJ2-7; tentatively, D is TRBD2 (6 bases). With 0 bases removed from V and 3 bases from J, the gap between germline ends came to 12 bases. Germline CDR1 and CDR2: MNHNY and SVGAGI (reference sequence). This CDR3 has 15 amino acids. CDR3 loop: CASSYSRDSYYEQYF. The CDR3 nucleotides read TGTGCCAGCAGTTACTCGAGGGACTCCTACTACGAGCAGTACTTC.

The rearrangement joins TRBV14 to TRBJ1-2; 7 nucleotides match TRBD1. Germline values: CDR1 SGHDN, CDR2 FVKESK. V dropped 4 bases and J dropped 5; count of bases not matched to a gene: 10. The length of the CDR3 is 15 residues. CDR3 in DNA: TGTGCCAGCAGCCCTAAGGACAGGAAGGATTATGGCTACACCTTC. This translates into CASSPKDRKDYGYTF. The whole variable domain, filled in from reference TRBV14 and TRBJ1-2, reads EAGVTQFPSHSVIEKGQTVTLRCDPISGHDNLYWYRRVMGKEIKFLLHFVKESKQDESGMPNNRFLAERTGGTYSTLKVQPAELEDSGVYFCASSPKDRKDYGYTFGSGTRLTVV.

This clone has only a few counts. The rearrangement uses TRBV19 and TRBJ1-2, with 7 bases aligning to TRBD1. V lost 10 bases, J lost 2 bases, and 7 bases stayed unmatched. The CDR3 loop spans 13 amino acids. Germline CDR1 is LNHDA and CDR2 is SQIVND (reference sequence). The CDR3 DNA reads TGTGCCACCAAACAGGGGCCGAACTATGGCTACACCTTC. It codes for CATKQGPNYGYTF.

The V and J genes are TRBV4-1 and TRBJ2-1; no reliable D call. Germline lookup yields CDR1 MGHRA and CDR2 YSYEKL. This CDR3 is built from 14 residues. Trimming pared 3 bases from V and 4 bases from J, leaving 10 bases between. The CDR3 bases are TGCGCCAGCAGCCAGAAGGCGGCTTACAATGAGCAGTTCTTC. It is translated as CASSQKAAYNEQFF.

The CDR3 reads CASSVEGTGNTEAFF. The DNA for the CDR3 is TGTGCCAGCAGCGTAGAGGGGACAGGGAACACTGAAGCTTTCTTT. The rearrangement uses TRBV9 and TRBJ1-1; 8 positions agree with TRBD1. CDR3 length: 15 amino acids. The germline CDR1 and CDR2 sequences are SGDLS and YYNGEE. J was trimmed by 1 base and V by 0 bases; bases with no gene match: 2.

The chain recombines TRBV4-1 with TRBJ2-2; 9 bases match TRBD1. V lost 4 bases to trimming and J lost 3 bases; unmatched junction nucleotides: 6. The germline V gene encodes CDR1 MGHRA and CDR2 YSYEKL. This CDR3 region has 16 residues. CDR3 sequence: CASSPNRGLYTGELFF. The CDR3 nucleotides read TGCGCCAGCAGCCCTAACAGGGGGCTCTACACCGGGGAGCTGTTTTTT.